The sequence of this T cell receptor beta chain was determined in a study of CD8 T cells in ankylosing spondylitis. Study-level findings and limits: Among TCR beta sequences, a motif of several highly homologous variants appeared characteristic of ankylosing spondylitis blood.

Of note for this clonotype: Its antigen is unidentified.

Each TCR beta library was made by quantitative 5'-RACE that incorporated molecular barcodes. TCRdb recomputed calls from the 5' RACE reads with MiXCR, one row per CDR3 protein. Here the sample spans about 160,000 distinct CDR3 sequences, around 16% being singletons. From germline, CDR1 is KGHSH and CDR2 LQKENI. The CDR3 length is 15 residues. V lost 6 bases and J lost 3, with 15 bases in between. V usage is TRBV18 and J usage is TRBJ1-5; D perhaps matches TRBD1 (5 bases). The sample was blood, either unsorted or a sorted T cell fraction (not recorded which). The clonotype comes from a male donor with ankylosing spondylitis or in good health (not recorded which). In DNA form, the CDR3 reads TGTGCCAGCTCTCCAGACAGCAACCTCAATCAGCCCCAGCATTTT. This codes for CASSPDSNLNQPQHF.